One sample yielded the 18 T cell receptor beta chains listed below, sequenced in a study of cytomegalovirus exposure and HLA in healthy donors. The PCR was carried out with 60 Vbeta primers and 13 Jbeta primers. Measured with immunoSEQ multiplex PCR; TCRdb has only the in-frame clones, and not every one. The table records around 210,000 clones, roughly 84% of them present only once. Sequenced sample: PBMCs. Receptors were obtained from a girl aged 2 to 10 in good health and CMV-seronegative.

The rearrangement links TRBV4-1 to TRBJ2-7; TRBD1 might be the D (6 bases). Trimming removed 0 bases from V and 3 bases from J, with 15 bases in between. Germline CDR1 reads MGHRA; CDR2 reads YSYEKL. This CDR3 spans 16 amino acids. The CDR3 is CASSQEPGENFYEQYF. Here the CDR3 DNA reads TGCGCCAGCAGCCAAGAACCAGGGGAGAATTTCTACGAGCAGTACTTC.

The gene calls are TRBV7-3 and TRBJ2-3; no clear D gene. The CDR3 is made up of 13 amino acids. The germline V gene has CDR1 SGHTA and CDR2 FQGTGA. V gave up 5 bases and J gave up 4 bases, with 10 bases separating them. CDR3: CASSLRQADTQYF. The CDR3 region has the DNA TGTGCCAGCAGCCTGCGTCAGGCAGATACGCAGTATTTT.

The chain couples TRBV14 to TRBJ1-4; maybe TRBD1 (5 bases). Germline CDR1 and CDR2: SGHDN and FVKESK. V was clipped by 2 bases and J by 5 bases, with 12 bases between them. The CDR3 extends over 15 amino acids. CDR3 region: CASSQTTAKNEKLFF. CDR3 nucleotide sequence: TGTGCCAGCAGCCAAACGACAGCGAAAAATGAAAAACTGTTTTTT.

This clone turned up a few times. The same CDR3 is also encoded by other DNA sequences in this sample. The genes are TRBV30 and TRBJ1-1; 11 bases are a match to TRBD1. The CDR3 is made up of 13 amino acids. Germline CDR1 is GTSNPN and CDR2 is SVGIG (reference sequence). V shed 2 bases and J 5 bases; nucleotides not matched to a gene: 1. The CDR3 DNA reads TGTGCCTGGAGTAGGGACAGGGGGACTGAAGCTTTCTTT. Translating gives CAWSRDRGTEAFF.

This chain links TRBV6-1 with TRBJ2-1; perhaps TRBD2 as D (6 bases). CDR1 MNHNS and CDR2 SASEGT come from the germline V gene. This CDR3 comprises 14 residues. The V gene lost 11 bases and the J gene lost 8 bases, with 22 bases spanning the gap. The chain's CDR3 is CAGSFGGNTYEQFF. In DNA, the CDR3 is TGTGCCGGATCCTTTGGGGGGAACACATATGAGCAGTTCTTC.

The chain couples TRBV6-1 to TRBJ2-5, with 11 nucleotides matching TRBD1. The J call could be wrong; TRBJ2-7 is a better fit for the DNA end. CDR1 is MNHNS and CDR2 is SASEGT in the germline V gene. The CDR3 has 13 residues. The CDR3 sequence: CASSDRGRYEQYF. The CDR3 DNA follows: TGTGCCAGCTCGGACAGGGGGCGGTACGAGCAGTACTTC.

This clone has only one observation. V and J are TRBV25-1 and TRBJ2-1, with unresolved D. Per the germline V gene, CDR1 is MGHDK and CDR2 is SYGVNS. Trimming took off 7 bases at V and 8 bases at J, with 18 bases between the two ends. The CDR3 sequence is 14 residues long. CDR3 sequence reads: CASTSSGFPDEQFF. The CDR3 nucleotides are TGTGCCAGCACCTCATCCGGGTTCCCCGATGAGCAGTTCTTC.

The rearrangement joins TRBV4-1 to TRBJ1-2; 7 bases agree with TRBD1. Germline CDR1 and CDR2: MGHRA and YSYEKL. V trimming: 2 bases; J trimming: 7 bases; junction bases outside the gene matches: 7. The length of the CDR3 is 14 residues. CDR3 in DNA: TGCGCCAGCAGCCAACCTCCGACAGGGTGTGGCTACACCTTC. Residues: CASSQPPTGCGYTF.

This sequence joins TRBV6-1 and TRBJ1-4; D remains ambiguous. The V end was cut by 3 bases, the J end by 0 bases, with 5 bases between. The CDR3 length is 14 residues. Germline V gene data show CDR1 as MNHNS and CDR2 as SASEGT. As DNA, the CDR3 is TGTGCCAGCAGTGACAGTGCAACTAATGAAAAACTGTTTTTT. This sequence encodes CASSDSATNEKLFF.

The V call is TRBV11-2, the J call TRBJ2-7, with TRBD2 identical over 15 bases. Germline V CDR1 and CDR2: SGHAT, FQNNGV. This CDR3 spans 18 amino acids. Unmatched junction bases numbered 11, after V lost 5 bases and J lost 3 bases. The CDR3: CASSKRGLAGGTYYEQYF. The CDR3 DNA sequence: TGTGCCAGCAGCAAACGCGGACTAGCGGGGGGGACGTACTACGAGCAGTACTTC.

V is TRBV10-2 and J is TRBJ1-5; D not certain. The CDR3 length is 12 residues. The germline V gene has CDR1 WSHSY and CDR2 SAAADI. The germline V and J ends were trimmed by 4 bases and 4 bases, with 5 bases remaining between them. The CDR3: CASSAGNQPQHF. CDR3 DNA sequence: TGCGCCAGCAGTGCAGGTAATCAGCCCCAGCATTTT.

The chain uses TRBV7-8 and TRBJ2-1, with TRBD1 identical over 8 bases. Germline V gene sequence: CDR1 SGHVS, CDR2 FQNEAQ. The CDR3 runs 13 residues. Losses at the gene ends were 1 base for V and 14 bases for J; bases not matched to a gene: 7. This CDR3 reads CASSLEGQGAKFF. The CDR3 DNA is TGTGCCAGCAGCTTAGAAGGGCAGGGGGCTAAGTTCTTC.

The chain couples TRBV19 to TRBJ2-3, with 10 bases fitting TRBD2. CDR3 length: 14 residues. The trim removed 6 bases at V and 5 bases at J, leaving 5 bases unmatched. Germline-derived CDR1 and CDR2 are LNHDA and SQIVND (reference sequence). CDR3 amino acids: CASRKAGGRDTQYF. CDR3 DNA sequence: TGTGCCAGTAGGAAAGCGGGAGGGAGAGATACGCAGTATTTT.

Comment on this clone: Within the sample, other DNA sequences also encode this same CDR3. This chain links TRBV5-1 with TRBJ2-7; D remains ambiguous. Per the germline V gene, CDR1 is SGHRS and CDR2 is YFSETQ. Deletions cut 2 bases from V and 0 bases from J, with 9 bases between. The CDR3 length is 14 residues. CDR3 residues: CASSFRYSSYEQYF. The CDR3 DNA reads TGCGCCAGCAGCTTCCGATACAGCTCCTACGAGCAGTACTTC.

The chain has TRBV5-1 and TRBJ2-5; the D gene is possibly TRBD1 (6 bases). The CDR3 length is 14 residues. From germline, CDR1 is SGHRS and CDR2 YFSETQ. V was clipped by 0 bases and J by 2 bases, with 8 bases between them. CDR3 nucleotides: TGCGCCAGCAGCTTGGCAGGGGCACAAGAGACCCAGTACTTC. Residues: CASSLAGAQETQYF. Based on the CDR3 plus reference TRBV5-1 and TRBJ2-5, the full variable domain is KAGVTQTPRYLIKTRGQQVTLSCSPISGHRSVSWYQQTPGQGLQFLFEYFSETQRNKGNFPGRFSGRQFSNSRSEMNVSTLELGDSALYLCASSLAGAQETQYFGPGTRLLVL.

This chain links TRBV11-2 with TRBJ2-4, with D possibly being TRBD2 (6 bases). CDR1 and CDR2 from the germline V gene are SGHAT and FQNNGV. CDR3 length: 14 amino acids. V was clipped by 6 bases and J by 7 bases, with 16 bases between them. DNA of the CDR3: TGTGCCAGCAGGACGGGACTGGAGATGAACATTCAGTACTTC. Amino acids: CASRTGLEMNIQYF.

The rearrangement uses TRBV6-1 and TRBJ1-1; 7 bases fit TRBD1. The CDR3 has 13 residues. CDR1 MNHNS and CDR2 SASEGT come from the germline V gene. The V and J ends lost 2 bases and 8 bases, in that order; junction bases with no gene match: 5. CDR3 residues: CASSERQGREAFF. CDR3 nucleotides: TGTGCCAGCAGTGAACGACAGGGACGCGAAGCTTTCTTT.

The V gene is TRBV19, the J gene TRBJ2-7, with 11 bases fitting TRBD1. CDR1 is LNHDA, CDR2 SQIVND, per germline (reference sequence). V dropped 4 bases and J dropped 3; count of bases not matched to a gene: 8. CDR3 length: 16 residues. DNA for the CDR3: TGTGCCAGTAGTACCCGGACAGGGGGCATCGGCTACGAGCAGTACTTC. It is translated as CASSTRTGGIGYEQYF.